This is a list of T cell receptor beta chains from one sample in a study of cytomegalovirus exposure and HLA in healthy donors. Method: immunoSEQ multiplex PCR; TCRdb's copy keeps in-frame clones and lacks some. The sample lists some 200,000 clones; roughly 80% were seen once. The sample consisted of PBMCs. The receptors come from a male donor in good health and CMV-seropositive. CDR3s include the opening cysteine and the closing phenylalanine or tryptophan. The D gene is left open where the match is weak. Clone size, where shown, is once, few, many, or a class for clones that have expanded.

abundance,j_gene,v_gene,d_gene,CDR3nt,CDR3aa
few,TRBJ2-3,TRBV7-3,NA,TGTGCCAGCAGCGCAGGGGAGGGAAGAGCCACAGATACGCAGTATTTT,CASSAGEGRATDTQYF
NA,TRBJ2-7,TRBV4-3,TRBD2,TGCGCCAGCAGCCTCCTACGGGGGGGGCTCTACGAGCAGTACTTC,CASSLLRGGLYEQYF
few,TRBJ2-3,TRBV6-5,TRBD2,TGTGCCAGCAGTCCCCTAGCGGGGTGGGCAGATACGCAGTATTTT,CASSPLAGWADTQYF
NA,TRBJ2-7,TRBV4-2,NA,TGTGCCAGCAGTCGCGACGGGACAAGGGGGGAGCAGTACTTC,CASSRDGTRGEQYF
NA,TRBJ1-3,TRBV5-1,NA,TGCGCCAGCAGCAGAGATTGGAGTACCTCTGGAAACACCATATATTTT,CASSRDWSTSGNTIYF
NA,TRBJ1-5,TRBV25-1,NA,TGTGCCAGCAGTGAAACGGGGAGGGGAGAAAGCAATCAGCCCCAGCATTTT,CASSETGRGESNQPQHF
NA,TRBJ1-1,TRBV4-1,NA,TGCGCCAGCAGCCAAGAAGGGCACGGTTTTTTGGGGGGGAACACTGAAGCTTTCTTT,CASSQEGHGFLGGNTEAFF
NA,TRBJ1-6,TRBV6-5,TRBD1,TGTGCCAGCAGTTACGGGACAGCCGTCTTTAATTCACCCCTCCACTTT,CASSYGTAVFNSPLHF
NA,TRBJ1-4,TRBV6-5,NA,TGTGCCAGCAGTTACACGGGGACACACGAAAAACTGTTTTTT,CASSYTGTHEKLFF
few,TRBJ1-4,TRBV7-2,NA,TGTGCCAGCAGCTTGCGTACAGCTAATGAAAAACTGTTTTTT,CASSLRTANEKLFF
NA,TRBJ2-3,TRBV7-9,TRBD1,TGTGCCAGCAGCTTAGAGGGGGCTAGAGCAGATACGCAGTATTTT,CASSLEGARADTQYF
NA,TRBJ2-2,TRBV9,TRBD2,TGTGCCAGCAGCCCCCAACCCTTGGTGCGGCGGGAGTTATACACCGGGGAGCTGTTTTTT,CASSPQPLVRRELYTGELFF
NA,TRBJ1-3,TRBV19,NA,TGTGCCAGTAGTTACAAAGTAACCAGGTTTTCCGGAAACACCATATATTTT,CASSYKVTRFSGNTIYF
NA,TRBJ2-5,TRBV4-2,NA,TGTGCCAGCAGCCAACTCCGCTCGGGGGTGGAGACCCAGTACTTC,CASSQLRSGVETQYF
NA,TRBJ2-4,TRBV5-4,TRBD2,TGTGCCAGCAGCTTGGGCGTGACTAGCGGGGTGGGTGCCAAAAACATTCAGTACTTC,CASSLGVTSGVGAKNIQYF
NA,TRBJ2-2,TRBV28,NA,TGTGCTCTCGGCGAGGATACTAACACCGGGGAGCTGTTTTTT,CALGEDTNTGELFF
once,TRBJ2-7,TRBV30,NA,TGTGCCTGGAGTAGGGCAGGGTCCTACGAGCAGTACTTC,CAWSRAGSYEQYF
once,TRBJ1-5,TRBV30,NA,TGTGCCTGGGCCCCATATCCAGGGGAGAGGAGCAATCAGCCCCAGCATTTT,CAWAPYPGERSNQPQHF
NA,TRBJ1-2,TRBV5-5,NA,TGTGCCAGCAGCCACGACAGGACCTATTATGGCTACACCTTC,CASSHDRTYYGYTF
NA,TRBJ2-3,TRBV29-1,TRBD1,TGCAGCGTTGCCGGGACAGGTAAAGATACGCAGTATTTT,CSVAGTGKDTQYF
NA,TRBJ1-3,TRBV19,NA,TGTGCCACAACATCCAGGCAGATCTCTGGAAACACCATATATTTT,CATTSRQISGNTIYF
NA,TRBJ1-5,TRBV27,NA,TGTGCCAGCAGTTTGGAGGCGAGCAATCAGCCCCAGCATTTT,CASSLEASNQPQHF
NA,TRBJ2-1,TRBV6-6,TRBD1,TGTGCCAGCAGTCCCGCCGGACAGGGTGAGCAGTTCTTC,CASSPAGQGEQFF
NA,TRBJ2-1,TRBV5-5,TRBD2,TGTGCCAGCAGCTTGGGAGCGGGAAGAGGGTCGGGTGAGCAGTTCTTC,CASSLGAGRGSGEQFF
NA,TRBJ1-5,TRBV27,NA,TGTGCCAGCAGACGACAGGAACACAATCAGCCCCAGCATTTT,CASRRQEHNQPQHF
NA,TRBJ2-7,TRBV5-1,NA,TGCGCCAGCAGCATCCGACAGCGCACGGTTAGTTACGAGCAGTACTTC,CASSIRQRTVSYEQYF
NA,TRBJ2-3,TRBV5-8,TRBD2,TGTGCCAGCAGCTGGGGACTAGCGGGGGGCACTAGCACAGATACGCAGTATTTT,CASSWGLAGGTSTDTQYF
NA,TRBJ1-6,TRBV5-4,TRBD1,TGTGCCAGCAGCCCAAGGGACAGTGCCTATAATTCACCCCTCCACTTT,CASSPRDSAYNSPLHF
once,TRBJ2-2,TRBV2,NA,TGTGCCAGCAGCTACAGCAGCAACACCGGGGAGCTGTTTTTT,CASSYSSNTGELFF
once,TRBJ1-3,TRBV5-5,NA,TGTGCCAGCAGCCCGGGACGGACTACATCCGGGGGCACCATATATTTT,CASSPGRTTSGGTIYF
once,TRBJ2-2,TRBV11-1,NA,TGTGCCAGCAGCCCCGGCTTAGCGGCTGGGGAGCTGTTTTTT,CASSPGLAAGELFF
NA,TRBJ2-7,TRBV28,TRBD2,TGTGCCAGCAGATACAACTCGGCGGGGAGGGTCGAGCAGTACTTC,CASRYNSAGRVEQYF
NA,TRBJ2-3,TRBV7-8,TRBD2,TGTGCCAGCAGCTTAAATGGTGGTAGCGGGGGGTGGACAGATACGCAGTATTTT,CASSLNGGSGGWTDTQYF
NA,TRBJ2-7,TRBV30,NA,TGTGCCTGGAGTAGCAGGGACTACGAGCAGTACTTC,CAWSSRDYEQYF
NA,TRBJ1-5,TRBV18,TRBD1,TGTGCCAGCTCACCGCCGGGACAGTCGAATCAGCCCCAGCATTTT,CASSPPGQSNQPQHF
NA,TRBJ2-7,TRBV18,TRBD1,TGTGCCAGCTCACCGAGGGACAGAGCTGACGAGCAGTACTTC,CASSPRDRADEQYF
NA,TRBJ2-4,TRBV4-1,TRBD2,TGCGCCAGCAGCCCAGCGGGGCTAGCCAAAAACATTCAGTACTTC,CASSPAGLAKNIQYF
NA,TRBJ2-7,TRBV4-2,TRBD1,TGTGCCAGCAGCCACGGGACAGGGTTGTACGAGCAGTACTTC,CASSHGTGLYEQYF
NA,TRBJ2-3,TRBV7-2,NA,TGTGCCACGGGGAAGGGCACAGATACGCAGTATTTT,CATGKGTDTQYF
NA,TRBJ1-4,TRBV5-1,NA,TGCGCCAGCAGCTTCTCAGGGGAAAAACTGTTTTTT,CASSFSGEKLFF
once,TRBJ2-3,TRBV9,TRBD1,TGTGCCAGCAGCGACTGGACAGGGGGAAGCACAGATACGCAGTATTTT,CASSDWTGGSTDTQYF
NA,TRBJ2-5,TRBV6-1,TRBD2,TGTGCCAGCAGTGAGCAAAGCGGGGAGATCCAAGAGACCCAGTACTTC,CASSEQSGEIQETQYF
NA,TRBJ2-5,TRBV5-4,NA,TGTGCCAGCAGTCACCGGGACTTGGGTCAGACCCAGTACTTC,CASSHRDLGQTQYF
NA,TRBJ1-1,TRBV7-6,NA,TGTGCCAGCAGCTCCTATCAGGGACAAGAAGCTTTCTTT,CASSSYQGQEAFF
NA,TRBJ1-5,TRBV5-6,NA,TGTGCCAGCAGCTTAGCCCAGGGCAATCAGCCCCAGCATTTT,CASSLAQGNQPQHF
NA,TRBJ1-5,TRBV9,NA,TGTGCCAGCAGCGTAGATAGTGATCAGCCCCAGCATTTT,CASSVDSDQPQHF
NA,TRBJ2-7,TRBV7-9,NA,TGTGCCAGCAGCAAGAAGGGGGACAAGGGTTCCTACGAGCAGTACTTC,CASSKKGDKGSYEQYF
NA,TRBJ2-7,TRBV2,NA,TGTGCCAGCAGTGAAGTCCTCGCCCGCACTAGGAGCTCCTACGAGCAGTACTTC,CASSEVLARTRSSYEQYF
NA,TRBJ2-3,TRBV7-9,TRBD2,TGTGCCAGCACCTTCACGGGGGGGGGCCCTCCAGATACGCAGTATTTT,CASTFTGGGPPDTQYF